This TCR beta chain emerged from a study of blood T cells in healthy people across ages. Study background: About one barcoded beta molecule per two T cells came from capture by template switching. Findings and caveats of the study: In long-lived donors, naive CD4+ cell counts and diversity exceeded those of aged donors.

Of note for this clonotype: As yet, its antigen is unknown.

For the second PCR, which ran for roughly 7 to 11 cycles, a sample-barcoded 5' primer and a J-beta primer mix were used. One entry per CDR3 protein, called by TCRdb with MiXCR from the 5' RACE reads. The data show hundreds of thousands of distinct CDR3 sequences, around 50% seen once. The V end lost 4 bases, the J end lost 7 bases, and 18 bases lay between the germline ends. CDR1 is SGHRS, CDR2 YFSETQ, per germline. This CDR3 region has 15 residues. The chain employs TRBV5-1 and TRBJ2-1, with D maybe TRBD1 (9 bases). The specimen was blood. The source is a man in his forties in good health. CDR3 DNA: TGCGCCAGCAGCCCGGGAGGGACAGGGAATAATGAGCAGTTCTTC. Its translation is CASSPGGTGNNEQFF.